These 31 T cell receptor beta chains were sequenced from one sample in a study of blood T cell repertoires in COVID-19 (TCRdb year 2020). Library method: the immunoSEQ multiplex PCR assay. This immuneACCESS table, as held by TCRdb, lists in-frame sequences with V and J called but not all clones. Of the missing ones, under half trace to an unresolved V gene in checked studies; the others have no known cause. A total of 500,000 to 600,000 clones appear in this sample, 85% to 90% of them only once. 7.8% of the sample lies in the top ten. Sequencing was performed on peripheral blood. Receptors originate from a woman between 50 and 59 years old with COVID-19, enrolled during active disease.

This chain joins TRBV12-3 or TRBV12-4 and TRBJ1-1; D may be TRBD1 (6 bases). This CDR3 spans 13 amino acids. The V end was cut by 4 bases, the J end by 4 bases, with 10 bases between. DNA for the CDR3: TGTGCCAGCAGTTGGACAGCTGGCACTGAAGCTTTCTTT. Its protein is CASSWTAGTEAFF.

V is TRBV19 and J is TRBJ2-3, with D unclear. The germline CDR1 and CDR2 sequences are LNHDA and SQIVND (reference sequence). V was cut by 6 bases and J by 6 bases, with 10 bases left in between. This CDR3 has 12 amino acids. CDR3 coding DNA: TGTGCCAGTAGCCCGACACCCGATACGCAGTATTTT. It specifies CASSPTPDTQYF.

This rearrangement joins TRBV10-2 to TRBJ1-1, with D perhaps matching TRBD1 (5 bases). CDR1 and CDR2 (germline): WSHSY, SAAADI. The length of the CDR3 is 14 residues. V shed 0 bases and J shed 3 bases, with 8 bases lying between them. CDR3 nucleotide sequence: TGCGCCAGCAGTGAGTCGGGGGGGTACACTGAAGCTTTCTTT. Translating gives CASSESGGYTEAFF.

In DNA, the CDR3 is TGTGCCAGCAGCTTAGAAAGGCAGGGGTACACTGAAGCTTTCTTT. Amino acid sequence: CASSLERQGYTEAFF. This chain uses TRBV11-2 with TRBJ1-1, with D perhaps TRBD1 (6 bases). Trimming removed 0 bases from V and 3 bases from J, with 11 bases in between. Germline CDR1 reads SGHAT; CDR2 reads FQNNGV. This CDR3 is 15 amino acids long.

The V gene is TRBV29-1, the J gene TRBJ1-2; 9 bases agree with TRBD1. The V and J ends lost 6 bases and 4 bases, in that order; junction bases with no gene match: 9. The CDR3 sequence is 14 residues long. Per the germline V gene, CDR1 is SQVTM and CDR2 is ANQGSEA. DNA of the CDR3: TGCAGCGTGGTACAGGGGGCAGGAGGCTATGGCTACACCTTC. Its protein is CSVVQGAGGYGYTF.

The chain couples TRBV9 to TRBJ1-3; D might be TRBD1 (6 bases). This CDR3 is built from 16 residues. Trimming left V 0 bases short and J 5 bases short, with 15 bases between. CDR1 and CDR2 (germline): SGDLS, YYNGEE. Written as DNA, the CDR3 is TGTGCCAGCAGCGTAGAAGAGGGGGTTTCAAGAAACACCATATATTTT. Amino acid sequence: CASSVEEGVSRNTIYF. Based on the CDR3 plus reference TRBV9 and TRBJ1-3, the full variable domain is DSGVTQTPKHLITATGQRVTLRCSPRSGDLSVYWYQQSLDQGLQFLIQYYNGEERAKGNILERFSAQQFPDLHSELNLSSLELGDSALYFCASSVEEGVSRNTIYFGEGSWLTVV.

The chain recombines TRBV19 with TRBJ1-5; 7 bases match TRBD1. This CDR3 spans 15 amino acids. The germline CDR1 and CDR2 sequences are LNHDA and SQIVND (reference sequence). V lost 8 bases and J lost 3; bases outside the gene matches: 10. The CDR3 sequence: CASRITGQINQPQHF. The CDR3 nucleotides are TGTGCCAGTCGGATTACGGGACAGATCAATCAGCCCCAGCATTTT.

CDR3 region: CASGAAPRDTQYF. The CDR3 region has the DNA TGTGCCAGCGGGGCAGCCCCAAGGGATACGCAGTATTTT. The chain combines TRBV3-1 (or the pseudogene TRBV3-2) with TRBJ2-3; possible D gene TRBD1, 5 bases. This CDR3 is built from 13 residues. The V and J ends lost 8 bases and 6 bases respectively, with 15 bases between them. Germline lookup yields CDR1 LGHDT and CDR2 YNNKEL (reference sequence).

The chain combines TRBV5-1 with TRBJ2-6, with 11 bases lining up with TRBD2. J gave up 0 bases and V 3 bases, and 5 bases lay outside the gene matches. Germline CDR1 and CDR2: SGHRS and YFSETQ. The CDR3 extends over 18 amino acids. The chain's CDR3 is CASSSGLAANSGANVLTF. The CDR3, as DNA: TGCGCCAGCAGCTCGGGACTAGCGGCCAACTCTGGGGCCAACGTCCTGACTTTC.

The rearrangement links TRBV6-1 to TRBJ2-2; D not resolved. CDR1 MNHNS and CDR2 SASEGT come from the germline V gene. V lost 2 bases and J lost 3, with 4 bases in between. The CDR3 has 13 residues. The CDR3 DNA follows: TGTGCCAGCAGTGAACCTTACACCGGGGAGCTGTTTTTT. Translated: CASSEPYTGELFF.

The V and J genes are TRBV15 and TRBJ2-3, with no clear D. CDR1 is LNHNV, CDR2 YYDKDF, per germline (reference sequence). There are 13 residues in the CDR3. Trimming took 0 bases from V and 4 from J, leaving 5 bases between them. Here the CDR3 reads CATSRDPADTQYF. DNA for the CDR3: TGTGCCACCAGCAGAGATCCAGCAGATACGCAGTATTTT.

This clone was counted once. The chain recombines TRBV19 with TRBJ2-1, with D perhaps matching TRBD1 (5 bases). The CDR3 contains 12 residues. V was cut by 1 base and J by 12 bases, with 10 bases left in between. Germline V gene sequence: CDR1 LNHDA, CDR2 SQIVND (reference sequence). CDR3 region: CASSIGQIGQFF. Here the CDR3 DNA reads TGTGCCAGTAGTATAGGACAGATTGGGCAGTTCTTC.

In its sample, this clone was seen a few times. The J gene is TRBJ2-7, the V gene TRBV7-2; tentative D call: TRBD2 (6 bases). Trimming took off 2 bases at V and 2 bases at J, with 13 bases between the two ends. CDR1 and CDR2 from the germline V gene are SGHTA and FQGNSA. The CDR3 has 15 residues. The CDR3, as DNA: TGTGCCAGCAGCTTACGGGCGGGGTTAGCCTACGAGCAGTACTTC. It yields the protein CASSLRAGLAYEQYF. The full variable domain, completed using reference TRBV7-2 and TRBJ2-7, is GAGVSQSPSNKVTEKGKDVELRCDPISGHTALYWYRQSLGQGLEFLIYFQGNSAPDKSGLPSDRFSAERTGGSVSTLTIQRTQQEDSAVYLCASSLRAGLAYEQYFGPGTRLTVT.

The chain carries TRBV6-1 and TRBJ2-7; the match to TRBD2 covers 11 bases. This CDR3 contains 16 residues. CDR1 is MNHNS and CDR2 is SASEGT in the germline V gene. Unmatched junction bases numbered 6, after V lost 4 bases and J lost 1 base. This chain's CDR3 is CASSVTSGGPSYEQYF. Here the CDR3 DNA reads TGTGCCAGCAGTGTCACTAGCGGGGGCCCGTCCTACGAGCAGTACTTC.

The rearrangement joins TRBV12-3 or TRBV12-4 to TRBJ2-2; D might be TRBD2 (6 bases). V lost 5 bases and J lost 7, with 11 bases in between. The CDR3 has 13 residues. The DNA of the CDR3 is TGTGCCAGCAGTCCCTTGCGGGGCGGGGAGCTGTTTTTT. Translated: CASSPLRGGELFF.

The V call is TRBV29-1, the J call TRBJ2-7; the D is unclear. Germline V gene data show CDR1 as SQVTM and CDR2 as ANQGSEA. CDR3 length equals 11 residues. Trimming removed 4 bases from V and 7 bases from J, with 11 bases in between. The CDR3 region has the DNA TGCAGCGTTGTACAAATCTCAGAGCAGTACTTC. Its protein is CSVVQISEQYF.

The chain combines TRBV29-1 with TRBJ2-7; 11 positions match TRBD1. Trimming cost V 1 base and J 7 bases; bases outside gene matches: 6. This CDR3 has 14 amino acids. Germline values: CDR1 SQVTM, CDR2 ANQGSEA. CDR3 nucleotide sequence: TGCAGCGTTGAAGGAGGGACAGGGGGAGAAGAGCAGTACTTC. Amino acids: CSVEGGTGGEEQYF.

V gene TRBV5-1 combines with J gene TRBJ2-6; the D gene is possibly TRBD1 (6 bases). The CDR3 runs 15 residues. V lost 6 bases, J lost 1 base, and 11 bases lay in between. From germline, CDR1 is SGHRS and CDR2 YFSETQ. CDR3 sequence: CASNSQGSGANVLTF. In DNA form, the CDR3 reads TGCGCCAGCAACTCACAGGGATCTGGGGCCAACGTCCTGACTTTC.

The chain employs TRBV9 and TRBJ2-3; D might be TRBD2 (6 bases). The CDR3 length is 16 residues. Germline assignment: CDR1 SGDLS and CDR2 YYNGEE. V lost 0 bases and J lost 2, with 13 bases in between. In DNA form, the CDR3 reads TGTGCCAGCAGCGTAGGGGCTAGCGATAACACAGATACGCAGTATTTT. Translation gives CASSVGASDNTDTQYF.

The gene calls are TRBV3-1 (or the pseudogene TRBV3-2) and TRBJ2-7, with D possibly being TRBD2 (6 bases). This CDR3 has 15 amino acids. Germline values: CDR1 LGHDT, CDR2 YNNKEL (reference sequence). V shed 2 bases and J shed 3 bases, with 14 bases lying between them. The CDR3: CASSQTGSAIYEQYF. The CDR3 nucleotides are TGTGCCAGCAGCCAAACCGGGAGTGCGATCTACGAGCAGTACTTC.

The chain links TRBV30 to TRBJ1-2; possibly TRBD1 for D (6 bases). The CDR3 length is 15 residues. Deletions cut 1 base from V and 3 bases from J, with 15 bases between. Germline loops: CDR1 GTSNPN, CDR2 SVGIG (reference sequence). CDR3 DNA: TGTGCCTGGAGTGGCCGCAGGGGCGCGGACTATGGCTACACCTTC. Amino acids: CAWSGRRGADYGYTF.

The chain links TRBV6-5 to TRBJ2-7; 7 positions agree with TRBD2. The CDR3 spans 15 residues. The V gene end was trimmed by 0 bases and the J gene end by 4 bases; junction bases not matched to a gene: 6. From germline, CDR1 is MNHEY and CDR2 SVGAGI. The CDR3 DNA sequence: TGTGCCAGCAGTTACTCCCGCGGGGGAGTTTACGAGCAGTACTTC. This sequence encodes CASSYSRGGVYEQYF.

A word on this clone: One junction end disagrees with the germline gene, perhaps due to a read error. The rearrangement joins TRBV12-3 or TRBV12-4 to TRBJ2-1; 8 positions match TRBD1. The CDR3 is 12 residues long. The DNA for the CDR3 is TGTGCCAGCAGTTTTGAAGGGACAGGTTGGATCTTC. Protein: CASSFEGTGWIF.

The V and J genes are TRBV3-1 (or the pseudogene TRBV3-2) and TRBJ2-7; 11 bases align to TRBD1. Trimming cost V 6 bases and J 4 bases; bases outside gene matches: 5. CDR3 length: 14 residues. From germline, CDR1 is LGHDT and CDR2 YNNKEL (reference sequence). This chain's CDR3 is CASRRDRGAYEQYF. CDR3 bases: TGTGCCAGCAGACGGGACAGGGGGGCATACGAGCAGTACTTC.

The rearrangement uses TRBV12-3 or TRBV12-4 and TRBJ1-5; 8 bases are shared with TRBD1. The V and J ends lost 3 bases and 7 bases, in that order; junction bases with no gene match: 2. The CDR3 has 13 residues. For the CDR3, the DNA is TGTGCCAGCAGTTTGACAGGGGTACAGCCCCAGCATTTT. Translating gives CASSLTGVQPQHF.

This sequence joins TRBV5-1 and TRBJ1-4; D is uncertain. The germline CDR1 and CDR2 sequences are SGHRS and YFSETQ. V lost 4 bases and J lost 8, with 24 bases in between. CDR3 size: 17 residues. CDR3 region: CASSPGGPGDLREKLFF. The CDR3, as DNA: TGCGCCAGCAGCCCCGGAGGTCCAGGCGACCTTAGGGAAAAACTGTTTTTT.

This clone has only a few counts. V and J are TRBV7-2 and TRBJ1-2; a weak D match, TRBD1 (5 bases). The germline gives CDR1 SGHTA, CDR2 FQGNSA. CDR3 length equals 14 residues. Trimming removed 5 bases from V and 8 bases from J, with 18 bases in between. The CDR3 protein is CASSHRGGAGGYTF. For the CDR3, the DNA is TGTGCCAGCAGCCACCGGGGGGGAGCAGGAGGCTACACCTTC.

The chain is built from TRBV7-2 and TRBJ2-1; TRBD1 agrees at 8 bases. V shed 2 bases, J shed 2 bases, and the junction held 5 bases outside the gene matches. This CDR3 region has 16 residues. Per germline, CDR1 SGHTA and CDR2 FQGNSA. The CDR3 reads CASSLSQGGTYNEQFF. The DNA for the CDR3 is TGTGCCAGCAGCTTATCACAGGGGGGAACCTACAATGAGCAGTTCTTC.

This chain connects TRBV13 to TRBJ2-4, with D tentatively TRBD2 (6 bases). V was clipped by 4 bases and J by 0 bases, with 7 bases between them. There are 14 residues in the CDR3. Per the germline V gene, CDR1 is PRHDT and CDR2 is FYEKMQ (reference sequence). CDR3 sequence reads: CASSSGLAKNIQYF. The CDR3 DNA reads TGTGCCAGCAGCTCGGGACTAGCCAAAAACATTCAGTACTTC.

The chain carries TRBV5-1 and TRBJ1-3, with 7 bases that match TRBD1. The CDR3 sequence is 14 residues long. Germline loops: CDR1 SGHRS, CDR2 YFSETQ. The V segment lost 1 base and the J segment 2 bases; nucleotides outside the gene matches: 0. The chain's CDR3 is CASSLRGPGNTIYF. The CDR3 coding sequence is TGCGCCAGCAGCTTGAGGGGGCCTGGAAACACCATATATTTT.

This rearrangement joins TRBV6-1 to TRBJ1-4; TRBD1 agrees at 8 bases. Losses at the gene ends were 2 bases for V and 4 bases for J; bases not matched to a gene: 3. The CDR3 spans 15 residues. Looked up from germline, CDR1 is MNHNS and CDR2 is SASEGT. The CDR3: CASSEQGAGNEKLFF. In DNA, the CDR3 is TGTGCCAGCAGTGAACAGGGGGCCGGTAATGAAAAACTGTTTTTT.